This T cell receptor beta chain was sequenced in a study of T cell clonality in common variable immunodeficiency. Study findings and constraints: Patient heterogeneity in the CVID cohort limited correlations between repertoire features and clinical complications. Compared with healthy controls, CVID subjects showed increased TCRbeta clonality, mostly in about a third.

This clone turned up a few times. The target antigen is unknown. The CDR3 goes on 3 residues after the read ends, and that part is filled in from the germline J gene. The CDR3 loop spans 13 amino acids. V was cut by 3 bases and J by 5 bases, with 10 bases left in between. Germline CDR1 is LNHDA and CDR2 is SQIVND (reference sequence). Sequencing input was equivalent genomic DNA from CVID and controls. Assay: immunoSEQ multiplex PCR; the TCRdb copy retains only in-frame clones and omits some. The profile covers roughly 50,000 clones, none occurring a single time. The genes are TRBV19 and TRBJ1-1, with D maybe TRBD1 (5 bases). Sequencing used peripheral blood mononuclear cells. The sequence was collected from a person aged 18-70 years in good health. The CDR3 bases that were read are TGTGCCAGTAGTATTATCGGGGGGACTGAA. Amino acids: CASSIIGGTE. The full CDR3 reads CASSIIGGTEAFF.